A single sample is the source of the 23 T cell receptor beta chains below, sequenced in a study of shared clonotypes between healthy human individuals. Measured with immunoSEQ multiplex PCR; TCRdb has only the in-frame clones, and not every one. This repertoire shows 2 million to 2.5 million clones, 95% found once; its top ten account for roughly 0.13%. The sequenced sample was naive CD4+ T cells sorted from blood. Subset here: CD45RA+ positively selected. The receptors were gathered from a man younger than 30 in good health.

This rearrangement joins TRBV19 to TRBJ2-6; D not resolved. The V gene's germline CDR1 is LNHDA and CDR2 SQIVND (reference sequence). The CDR3 contains 16 residues. V lost 5 bases to trimming and J lost 0 bases, with 11 bases between them. The CDR3 protein is CASSFGPYSGANVLTF. The CDR3 nucleotides are TGTGCCAGTAGTTTTGGGCCCTACTCTGGGGCCAACGTCCTGACTTTC.

CDR3 bases: TGTGCCAGCTCACCACCGATCGGGGACGGAAAAAACAATGAGCAGTTCTTC. Amino acids: CASSPPIGDGKNNEQFF. V is TRBV18 and J is TRBJ2-1, with D possibly being TRBD1 or TRBD2 (5 bases each). Trimming took off 0 bases at V and 5 bases at J, with 17 bases between the two ends. The CDR3 extends over 17 amino acids. Germline CDR1 reads KGHSH; CDR2 reads LQKENI.

The rearrangement joins TRBV18 to TRBJ1-4; D is uncertain. Germline V gives CDR1 KGHSH, CDR2 LQKENI. This CDR3 spans 16 amino acids. Trimming took off 1 base at V and 0 bases at J, with 9 bases between the two ends. The CDR3 DNA is TGTGCCAGCTCACCACGCCCGCAATCAACTAATGAAAAACTGTTTTTT. Encoded protein: CASSPRPQSTNEKLFF.

The chain is built from TRBV5-1 and TRBJ2-7; 8 bases are a match to TRBD1. CDR1 and CDR2 from the germline V gene are SGHRS and YFSETQ. The length of the CDR3 is 14 residues. J was trimmed by 3 bases and V by 4 bases; bases with no gene match: 6. Here the CDR3 DNA reads TGCGCCAGCAGCCAGGACAGGGCGGGCTACGAGCAGTACTTC. Its translation: CASSQDRAGYEQYF. Full variable domain (missing parts from reference TRBV5-1 and TRBJ2-7): KAGVTQTPRYLIKTRGQQVTLSCSPISGHRSVSWYQQTPGQGLQFLFEYFSETQRNKGNFPGRFSGRQFSNSRSEMNVSTLELGDSALYLCASSQDRAGYEQYFGPGTRLTVT.

The genes are TRBV5-1 and TRBJ2-3; 16 positions match TRBD2. The trim removed 4 bases at V and 3 bases at J, leaving 8 bases unmatched. CDR1 and CDR2 from the germline V gene are SGHRS and YFSETQ. This CDR3 is built from 18 residues. CDR3 DNA: TGCGCCAGCAGCCCGGGACTAGCGGGGGGGCTCAGGACAGATACGCAGTATTTT. Its translation: CASSPGLAGGLRTDTQYF. Looking up the rest from reference TRBV5-1 and TRBJ2-3 gives the full variable domain: KAGVTQTPRYLIKTRGQQVTLSCSPISGHRSVSWYQQTPGQGLQFLFEYFSETQRNKGNFPGRFSGRQFSNSRSEMNVSTLELGDSALYLCASSPGLAGGLRTDTQYFGPGTRLTVL.

In this sample, this clone turned up once. This chain links TRBV7-9 with TRBJ1-4; the D is unclear. V was pared by 5 bases and J by 1 base, with 8 bases between. Germline CDR1 SEHNR, CDR2 FQNEAQ (reference sequence). The CDR3 contains 14 residues. CDR3 loop: CASSPGLTNEKLFF. The CDR3, as DNA: TGTGCCAGCAGCCCTGGGCTAACTAATGAAAAACTGTTTTTT.

This sequence joins TRBV7-8 and TRBJ1-2, with TRBD1 matching over 7 bases. Germline CDR1 and CDR2: SGHVS and FQNEAQ. CDR3 length: 16 residues. V lost 5 bases and J lost 4; bases outside the gene matches: 13. The CDR3 sequence: CASSARQGSVGYGYTF. The DNA of the CDR3 is TGTGCCAGCAGCGCGCGACAGGGATCGGTGGGCTATGGCTACACCTTC.

The chain links TRBV6-5 to TRBJ1-1; 8 bases are a match to TRBD1. This CDR3 contains 13 residues. CDR1 and CDR2 (germline): MNHEY, SVGAGI. The trim removed 5 bases at V and 6 bases at J, leaving 5 bases unmatched. The CDR3 here is CASSRTGIPEAFF. The DNA for the CDR3 is TGTGCCAGCAGTCGGACAGGGATCCCTGAAGCTTTCTTT.

For this clone: Other DNA sequences in this sample translate to the same CDR3. The V call is TRBV30, the J call TRBJ2-7, with TRBD1 as a possible D gene (5 bases). V was cut by 2 bases and J by 1 base, with 6 bases left in between. Per the germline V gene, CDR1 is GTSNPN and CDR2 is SVGIG (reference sequence). This CDR3 is 12 amino acids long. CDR3 in amino acids: CAWSPGSYEQYF. CDR3 nucleotide sequence: TGTGCCTGGAGTCCAGGGTCCTACGAGCAGTACTTC.

The table lists this clone with a count of one. The sample holds other DNA sequences that translate to the same CDR3. The rearrangement uses TRBV20-1 and TRBJ2-5; D unresolved. CDR1 DFQATT and CDR2 SNEGSKA come from the germline V gene (reference sequence). V shed 3 bases and J shed 5 bases, with 4 bases lying between them. The length of the CDR3 is 10 residues. CDR3 DNA sequence: TGCAGTGCTAGTTCGGAGACCCAGTACTTC. It yields the protein CSASSETQYF.

V is TRBV7-9 and J is TRBJ1-3; D possibly corresponds to TRBD1 (5 bases). This CDR3 contains 17 residues. Per germline, CDR1 SEHNR and CDR2 FQNEAQ (reference sequence). The V end lost 1 base, the J end lost 0 bases, and 13 bases lay between the germline ends. Written as DNA, the CDR3 is TGTGCCAGCAGCTTAGGCAGGGTCGGGATCTCTGGAAACACCATATATTTT. It yields the protein CASSLGRVGISGNTIYF.

Concerning this clone: This same CDR3 is encoded by further DNA sequences in the sample. The chain employs TRBV6-5 and TRBJ1-1; 7 nucleotides match TRBD1. The J segment lost 4 bases and the V segment lost 0 bases, leaving 5 bases of the junction unmatched. This CDR3 spans 15 amino acids. Germline CDR1 reads MNHEY; CDR2 reads SVGAGI. The CDR3 DNA sequence: TGTGCCAGCAGTTACTCGAGACAGGGAAGCACTGAAGCTTTCTTT. Translation: CASSYSRQGSTEAFF.

This chain joins TRBV6-1 and TRBJ1-5; D is perhaps TRBD1 (5 bases). The CDR3 is 15 residues long. Looked up from germline, CDR1 is MNHNS and CDR2 is SASEGT. V dropped 1 base and J dropped 4 bases, with 11 bases sitting between them. CDR3 protein: CASSEEQGSNQPQHF. The CDR3 nucleotides read TGTGCCAGCAGTGAAGAGCAGGGTTCTAATCAGCCCCAGCATTTT.

This chain joins TRBV5-3 and TRBJ2-1; possibly TRBD2 for D (5 bases). TRBV5-3 is classed as an ORF, of uncertain function. The CDR3 sequence is 16 residues long. V lost 2 bases, J lost 0 bases, and 12 bases lay in between. CDR3 DNA: TGTGCCAGAAGCTTTTTAGCGCCGAGCTCCTACAATGAGCAGTTCTTC. This codes for CARSFLAPSSYNEQFF.

This clone has just one count. Different DNA sequences within this sample yield the same CDR3. The rearrangement uses TRBV5-1 and TRBJ2-7; 9 bases are a match to TRBD1. Germline V gene sequence: CDR1 SGHRS, CDR2 YFSETQ. Trimming took 3 bases from V and 2 from J; bases not matched to a gene: 3. The CDR3 loop spans 14 amino acids. CDR3 nucleotide sequence: TGCGCCAGCAGCTCGGGACAGGGCGCCTACGAGCAGTACTTC. This codes for CASSSGQGAYEQYF.

The gene calls are TRBV5-1 and TRBJ2-3, with TRBD2 identical over 15 bases. The CDR3 loop spans 18 amino acids. Germline loops: CDR1 SGHRS, CDR2 YFSETQ. J lost 3 bases, V lost 3 bases, and 8 bases had no gene match. This CDR3 is CASSSQGGLAGGTDTQYF. Here the CDR3 DNA reads TGCGCCAGCAGCTCACAGGGTGGACTAGCGGGAGGGACAGATACGCAGTATTTT.

This clone has a handful of counts. Other DNA sequences from this sample encode an identical CDR3 as well. V gene TRBV6-5 combines with J gene TRBJ1-2; TRBD1 agrees at 7 bases. The CDR3 is 14 amino acids. Germline CDR1 is MNHEY and CDR2 is SVGAGI. Unmatched junction bases numbered 2, after V lost 0 bases and J lost 4 bases. The CDR3 spells CASSYSRGPYGYTF. The CDR3 bases are TGTGCCAGCAGTTACTCGAGGGGGCCCTATGGCTACACCTTC.

J is TRBJ1-6 and V is TRBV9; a possible D gene is TRBD1 (6 bases). The CDR3 loop spans 17 amino acids. V gave up 1 base and J gave up 0 bases, with 11 bases separating them. Per germline, CDR1 SGDLS and CDR2 YYNGEE. The CDR3 reads CASSVRQGSSYNSPLHF. The DNA for the CDR3 is TGTGCCAGCAGCGTACGCCAGGGGTCCTCCTATAATTCACCCCTCCACTTT.

The V call is TRBV27, the J call TRBJ1-5; D is undetermined. Germline assignment: CDR1 MNHEY and CDR2 SMNVEV (reference sequence). The V end was cut by 3 bases, the J end by 5 bases, with 26 bases between. CDR3 length equals 19 residues. CDR3 residues: CASSLYGPPLAYGDQPQHF. The CDR3 nucleotides are TGTGCCAGCAGTTTGTACGGCCCCCCGTTGGCGTATGGGGATCAGCCCCAGCATTTT.

The V call is TRBV7-9, the J call TRBJ2-7; 7 bases are shared with TRBD2. With 1 base clipped from V and 6 bases from J, the junction kept 9 bases outside the gene matches. CDR1 and CDR2 (germline): SEHNR, FQNEAQ (reference sequence). This CDR3 comprises 15 residues. CDR3 in DNA: TGTGCCAGCAGCTTAGTCGGGGAGGGTTTCATCGAGCAGTACTTC. Its translation is CASSLVGEGFIEQYF.

V gene TRBV28 combines with J gene TRBJ1-6; D might be TRBD1 (5 bases). The CDR3 length is 14 residues. From germline, CDR1 is MDHEN and CDR2 SYDVKM. Trimming took 4 bases from V and 12 from J, leaving 16 bases between them. Here the CDR3 reads CASSSGHYKIPLHF. CDR3 nucleotides: TGTGCCAGCAGTTCAGGACACTACAAGATACCCCTCCACTTT.

The CDR3 sequence is CASRGGQNTGELFF. CDR3 DNA: TGTGCCAGTAGAGGGGGACAGAACACCGGGGAGCTGTTTTTT. The chain has TRBV19 and TRBJ2-2; TRBD1 might be the D (6 bases). CDR1 is LNHDA, CDR2 SQIVND, per germline (reference sequence). The length of the CDR3 is 14 residues. V dropped 6 bases and J dropped 1 base, with 9 bases sitting between them.

The J gene is TRBJ2-3, the V gene TRBV10-3; TRBD2 is a possible D gene (6 bases). V was clipped by 2 bases and J by 9 bases, with 12 bases between them. CDR1 ENHRY and CDR2 SYGVKD come from the germline V gene. This CDR3 contains 13 residues. The DNA for the CDR3 is TGTGCCATCAGTGAGACCCCTGGGAGGACGCAGTATTTT. Amino acids: CAISETPGRTQYF.